The table lists the clone carrying this T cell receptor beta chain with a few counts. Its specificity is not known. This record comes from a study of vaccination and CD4 T cells after COVID-19. General study findings and limits: Reactive clone data from convalescent patients indicated a median of roughly 90% appearing only post-vaccination. Rising from roughly 21 to 40, the median of SARS-CoV-2-reactive clonotypes did not change significantly.

Specified treatment: approximately 10-day PBMC culture with coronavirus spike peptide pools or control peptides (ViraFEST assay). Antigen-specific T cells were expanded with peptide pools by ViraFEST, and TCRs were then sequenced. Once obtained from cultured CD4+ T cells, the DNA was sequenced using the Oncomine TCR Beta short-read assay. Genomic DNA extraction was carried out from cultured CD4+ T cells. From the PCR reads, TCRdb called clonotypes with MiXCR, one entry per CDR3 protein. The table records more than 8,000 distinct CDR3 sequences, around 49% of them present only once. This CDR3 comprises 14 residues. CDR1 is DFQATT, CDR2 SNEGSKA, per germline (reference sequence). V was clipped by 0 bases and J by 3 bases, with 11 bases between them.

Material: CD4+ T cells from blood, cultured in vitro. The TCR comes from a human donor who had recovered from COVID-19. The chain carries TRBV20-1 and TRBJ1-1; D not certain. DNA of the CDR3: TGCAGTGCTAGAGATGGCAGTCGAGACACTGAAGCTTTCTTT. It yields the protein CSARDGSRDTEAFF.